This TCR beta chain was sequenced for a study of T cell changes during pregnancy in multiple sclerosis. CDR1 is SEHNR, CDR2 FQNEAQ, per germline (reference sequence). V was shortened by 2 bases and J by 3 bases, with 11 bases between the two germline ends. The CDR3 sequence is 14 residues long. TCRdb's copy holds only in-frame clones and misses some; the assay was immunoSEQ multiplex PCR. Among 20,000 or so clones listed, about 89% were seen once. Sequences were derived from CD4+ T cells from peripheral blood mononuclear cells, sampled after pregnancy. This clonotype originated in a female donor in good health, enrolled as a control in a pregnancy study. The chain couples TRBV7-9 to TRBJ2-7, with TRBD1 as a possible D gene (5 bases). As DNA, the CDR3 is TGTGCCAGCAGCTTAAACAGGAAACACTACGAGCAGTACTTC. Encoded protein: CASSLNRKHYEQYF. Together with reference TRBV7-9 and TRBJ2-7, the CDR3 gives the full variable domain: DTGVSQNPRHKITKRGQNVTFRCDPISEHNRLYWYRQTLGQGPEFLTYFQNEAQLEKSRLLSDRFSAERPKGSFSTLEIQRTEQGDSAMYLCASSLNRKHYEQYFGPGTRLTVT.